A single sample gave rise to the 6 T cell receptor beta chains below, sequenced in a study of T cell responses to AZD1222 COVID-19 vaccine (dated by TCRdb to 2020 to 2022). In the paper's terms, the time point label means: about 28 days (+/-7) after the second vaccine dose. Libraries came from the immunoSEQ multiplex PCR assay. TCRdb carries this immuneACCESS record with in-frame sequences only. Its versions omit some clonotypes, under half of them owing to an unresolved V gene in the studies checked, with the rest unexplained. Recorded for this sample are 45,000 to 65,000 clones; roughly 80% of them occurred a single time. The top ten constitute around 5% of the sample. Here the sequenced sample was peripheral blood, taken 28 days after the second AZD1222 dose. The receptors stem from an adult who received the AZD1222 COVID-19 vaccine.

The chain joins TRBV6-5 to TRBJ1-5, with D possibly TRBD1 on 5 matching bases. CDR1 MNHEY and CDR2 SVGAGI come from the germline V gene. The CDR3 is made up of 12 amino acids. The V end lost 10 bases, the J end lost 7 bases, and 14 bases lay between the germline ends. CDR3 nucleotides: TGTGCCACCGCAGGAGGGGTCCAGCCCCAGCATTTT. Encoded protein: CATAGGVQPQHF.

This rearrangement joins TRBV4-2 to TRBJ1-1; the D gene is possibly TRBD1 (6 bases). This CDR3 comprises 14 residues. Trimming stripped 7 bases from V and 2 bases from J, with 14 bases between. CDR1 and CDR2 from the germline V gene are LGHNA and YNFKEQ. CDR3 DNA: TGTGCCAGCAAGTGGGGGGGCGCAAACACTGAAGCTTTCTTT. It yields the protein CASKWGGANTEAFF.

This chain uses TRBV6-4 with TRBJ2-5, with 11 positions matching TRBD2. Trimming removed 3 bases from V and 2 bases from J; junction bases left unmatched: 2. This CDR3 contains 15 residues. Germline loops: CDR1 MRHNA, CDR2 SNTAGT. CDR3 protein: CASSETSGAQETQYF. CDR3 bases: TGTGCCAGCAGTGAGACTAGCGGGGCTCAAGAGACCCAGTACTTC.

The chain employs TRBV7-3 and TRBJ2-2; D may correspond to TRBD1 or TRBD2 (5 bases each). CDR3 size: 17 residues. Germline CDR1 SGHTA, CDR2 FQGTGA. Trimming removed 5 bases at V and 4 bases at J, with 20 bases between. Here the CDR3 DNA reads TGTGCCAGCAGCCCCCGGGACCCGAAGGGATCCACCGGGGAGCTGTTTTTT. Translated: CASSPRDPKGSTGELFF.

V usage is TRBV7-3 and J usage is TRBJ1-6, with TRBD1 identical over 9 bases. CDR1 SGHTA and CDR2 FQGTGA come from the germline V gene. Trimming took 4 bases from V and 7 from J; bases not matched to a gene: 2. The CDR3 loop spans 14 amino acids. The CDR3 coding sequence is TGTGCCAGCAGCTCCGGACAGGGGAATTCACCCCTCCACTTT. Translating gives CASSSGQGNSPLHF. Combining the CDR3 with reference TRBV7-3 and TRBJ1-6 gives the whole variable domain GAGVSQTPSNKVTEKGKYVELRCDPISGHTALYWYRQSLGQGPEFLIYFQGTGAADDSGLPNDRFFAVRPEGSVSTLKIQRTERGDSAVYLCASSSGQGNSPLHFGNGTRLTVT.

The chain recombines TRBV5-5 with TRBJ2-5; TRBD2 aligns across 10 bases. The CDR3 length is 15 residues. The trim removed 3 bases at V and 3 bases at J, leaving 5 bases unmatched. The germline gives CDR1 SGHKS, CDR2 YYEKEE (reference sequence). The CDR3 DNA sequence: TGTGCCAGCAGCTATAGCGGGGGGCAAAAAGAGACCCAGTACTTC. Translated, it gives CASSYSGGQKETQYF.